Here is one TCR beta chain with its context. The CDR3 loop spans 15 amino acids. J lost 3 bases, V lost 7 bases, and 12 bases had no gene match. Germline-derived CDR1 and CDR2 are SGHRS and YFSETQ. The data originate from a study of beta chain features in type 1 diabetes. Study context: No age, gender or cell yield differences were seen between patients and healthy donors.

Every bit of the isolated RNA underwent reverse transcription, so sequencing read expressed TCRB transcripts. Repertoires were generated with immunoSEQ multiplex PCR, while TCRdb's copy carries only in-frame clones and drops some. This table has roughly 380,000 clones, 20% appearing once. Source material: naive CD4+ T cells from blood. The rearrangement uses TRBV5-1 and TRBJ2-7, with 8 positions matching TRBD2. The source is a woman between 18 and 30 years old in good health. The CDR3 DNA is TGCGCCAGCTGCAGCGGGAGAGTAGGAGACTACGAGCAGTACTTC. Translated: CASCSGRVGDYEQYF.